Below, 29 T cell receptor beta chains from the same sample are listed, as sequenced in a study of regulatory T cells in long-lasting Graves disease. The time point here: newly diagnosed GD, antithyroid drugs for less than 3 months. PBMC-extracted RNA yielded the TCR library. Assembly of TCR beta libraries relied on iRepertoire HTBI primers together with Arm-PCR of CDR3 regions. TCRdb re-called the multiplex PCR reads through MiXCR, storing one row per CDR3 protein. The sample contains hundreds of thousands of distinct CDR3 sequences, roughly 16% of which appear only once. This sample comprised peripheral blood mononuclear cells (PBMCs), obtained at new diagnosis, from a patient treated with antithyroid drugs. Receptors originate from a female donor with Graves disease.

The CDR3 coding sequence is TGCGCCAGCAGCCAAGATAGGGGGGGGACAGCCAACACAGATACGCAGTATTTT. Its protein is CASSQDRGGTANTDTQYF. V usage is TRBV4-1 and J usage is TRBJ2-3, with D perhaps TRBD1 or TRBD2 (7 bases each). Germline V gene lookup returns CDR1 MGHRA and CDR2 YSYEKL. The CDR3 is 18 residues long. V shed 0 bases and J shed 2 bases, with 18 bases lying between them.

In its sample, this clonotype was seen many times. This sequence joins TRBV7-9 and TRBJ2-1; perhaps TRBD2 as D (6 bases). CDR1 SEHNR and CDR2 FQNEAQ come from the germline V gene (reference sequence). There are 13 residues in the CDR3. The V and J ends lost 5 bases and 6 bases respectively, with 11 bases between them. The CDR3 reads CASSPGLPNEQFF. The CDR3 DNA reads as TGTGCCAGCAGCCCGGGACTTCCCAATGAGCAGTTCTTC.

The sample holds a few counts of this clonotype. The chain joins TRBV28 to TRBJ2-1, with D perhaps matching TRBD2 (5 bases). Trimming removed 6 bases at V and 0 bases at J, with 9 bases between. The CDR3 loop spans 14 amino acids. Germline V gene lookup returns CDR1 MDHEN and CDR2 SYDVKM. The DNA of the CDR3 is TGTGCCAGCAGCCCCACTAGCTCCTACAATGAGCAGTTCTTC. Translating gives CASSPTSSYNEQFF.

At least ten counts were recorded for this clonotype. The chain has TRBV30 and TRBJ1-6; D gene unclear. Germline V gene data show CDR1 as GTSNPN and CDR2 as SVGIG (reference sequence). CDR3 length equals 14 residues. V was pared by 2 bases and J by 10 bases, with 15 bases between. The CDR3 loop is CAWSPDSGGSPLHF. CDR3 nucleotides: TGTGCCTGGAGTCCGGACTCCGGCGGGTCACCCCTCCACTTT. The whole variable domain, filled in from reference TRBV30 and TRBJ1-6, reads SQTIHQWPATLVQPVGSPLSLECTVEGTSNPNLYWYRQAAGRGLQLLFYSVGIGQISSEVPQNLSASRPQDRQFILSSKKLLLSDSGFYLCAWSPDSGGSPLHFGNGTRLTVT.

The CDR3 nucleotides read TGTGCCAGCAGTTTAGGGCCCCAGAGTAGCAATCAGCCCCAGCATTTT. Translated: CASSLGPQSSNQPQHF. The J gene is TRBJ1-5, the V gene TRBV28, with D unclear. CDR1 and CDR2 from the germline V gene are MDHEN and SYDVKM. The CDR3 sequence is 16 residues long. Trimming shortened V by 2 bases and J by 0 bases, and 11 bases separated the two germline ends.

This clonotype was seen ten or more times. A read error may produce the germline difference seen at one junction end. The chain employs TRBV7-6 and TRBJ1-2; D ambiguous. This CDR3 spans 11 amino acids. In germline, CDR1 is SGHVS, CDR2 FNYEAQ. The DNA for the CDR3 is TGTGCCAGCAGCTTAGCGGGTTCTTGGAGCTTC. Amino acids: CASSLAGSWSF.

This clonotype was recorded at least ten times. This chain connects TRBV11-2 to TRBJ1-1, with 8 bases matching TRBD1. The V gene's germline CDR1 is SGHAT and CDR2 FQNNGV. This CDR3 is 15 amino acids long. V gave up 5 bases and J gave up 10 bases; unmatched junction bases: 15. The CDR3 bases are TGTGCCAGCAGCGAACTTAGGAGCAGGGGGCGCGGAGCTTTCTTT. Residues: CASSELRSRGRGAFF.

At least ten counts were recorded for this clonotype. The rearrangement uses TRBV7-3 and TRBJ2-3; D not resolved. The ends were cut back, 5 bases at V and 5 bases at J, with 11 bases in the middle. Germline CDR1 SGHTA, CDR2 FQGTGA. The CDR3 spans 13 residues. The CDR3 reads CASSQGSGDTQYF. The CDR3 DNA reads as TGTGCCAGCAGCCAAGGCTCCGGAGATACGCAGTATTTT. Full variable domain (rest looked up from reference TRBV7-3 and TRBJ2-3): GAGVSQTPSNKVTEKGKYVELRCDPISGHTALYWYRQSLGQGPEFLIYFQGTGAADDSGLPNDRFFAVRPEGSVSTLKIQRTERGDSAVYLCASSQGSGDTQYFGPGTRLTVL.

Regarding this clonotype: Possible read error: a much larger clone is one base away. The chain couples TRBV2 to TRBJ1-1; unclear D gene. Germline V CDR1 and CDR2: SNHLY, FYNNEI. The CDR3 consists of 15 residues. The CDR3 DNA reads as TGTGTCAGCGGGCTTCGGGGTCTTGGGGACACTGAAGCTTTCTTT. This translates into CVSGLRGLGDTEAFF. Variable domain in full (rest from reference TRBV2 and TRBJ1-1): EPEVTQTPSHQVTQMGQEVILRCVPISNHLYFYWYRQILGQKVEFLVSFYNNEISEKSEIFDDQFSVERPDGSNFTLKIRSTKLEDSAMYFCVSGLRGLGDTEAFFGQGTRLTVV.

The sample holds a few counts of this clonotype. This CDR3 is CASKFGGMAEAFF. The CDR3 bases are TGCGCCAGCAAATTCGGGGGAATGGCTGAAGCTTTCTTT. The rearrangement links TRBV10-2 to TRBJ1-1; perhaps TRBD1 as D (5 bases). There are 13 residues in the CDR3. In germline, CDR1 is WSHSY, CDR2 SAAADI. V was pared by 7 bases and J by 6 bases, with 15 bases between.

In this sample, this clonotype turned up a few times. The chain uses TRBV6-9 and TRBJ2-3; D unclear. V shed 3 bases and J shed 4 bases, with 5 bases lying between them. This CDR3 has 12 amino acids. Germline lookup yields CDR1 MNHGY and CDR2 SVAAGI. The CDR3 sequence: CASSYRSDTQYF. CDR3 DNA sequence: TGTGCCAGCAGTTACCGCTCAGATACGCAGTATTTT.

This clonotype was observed a handful of times. This may come from a read error, since a much larger clone is one base off. The chain carries TRBV3-1 and TRBJ1-2; 8 bases map to TRBD1. This CDR3 has 14 amino acids. Germline CDR1 is LGHDT and CDR2 is YNNKEL (reference sequence). The V segment lost 3 bases and the J segment 4 bases; nucleotides outside the gene matches: 4. The CDR3 DNA is TGTGCCAGCAGCCATTCGGACAGGGCCTATGGCTACACCTTC. Protein sequence: CASSHSDRAYGYTF.

This clonotype was counted many times. This sequence joins TRBV3-1 and TRBJ2-1; 10 positions agree with TRBD2. J was trimmed by 15 bases and V by 1 base; bases with no gene match: 15. This CDR3 comprises 16 residues. CDR1 LGHDT and CDR2 YNNKEL come from the germline V gene (reference sequence). The CDR3 sequence: CASSQGVLAGMRSVFF. CDR3 bases: TGTGCCAGCAGCCAAGGGGTACTAGCGGGAATGAGGAGTGTGTTCTTC.

The chain carries TRBV19 and TRBJ2-5; perhaps D is TRBD1 or TRBD2 (5 bases each). Germline loops: CDR1 LNHDA, CDR2 SQIVND (reference sequence). V gave up 8 bases and J gave up 5 bases, with 21 bases separating them. The CDR3 is made up of 15 amino acids. The DNA of the CDR3 is TGTGCCAGTGGGGGTGGGGCACGGTCTGGTGAGACCCAGTACTTC. It is translated as CASGGGARSGETQYF.

This clonotype was detected ten times or more. The chain couples TRBV7-9 to TRBJ1-5, with D unclear. CDR1 is SEHNR, CDR2 FQNEAQ, per germline (reference sequence). V was cut by 5 bases and J by 0 bases, with 11 bases left in between. CDR3 size: 15 residues. CDR3 amino acids: CASSTGSNSNQPQHF. The CDR3 DNA reads TGTGCCAGCAGCACCGGGAGTAATAGCAATCAGCCCCAGCATTTT.

The J gene is TRBJ2-5, the V gene TRBV28, with 8 nucleotides matching TRBD1. CDR3 length: 14 amino acids. Trimming cost V 3 bases and J 4 bases; bases outside gene matches: 4. CDR1 MDHEN and CDR2 SYDVKM come from the germline V gene. The CDR3 protein is CASSFPTGVETQYF. In DNA, the CDR3 is TGTGCCAGCAGTTTCCCGACAGGGGTAGAGACCCAGTACTTC. The full variable domain, completed using reference TRBV28 and TRBJ2-5, is DVKVTQSSRYLVKRTGEKVFLECVQDMDHENMFWYRQDPGLGLRLIYFSYDVKMKEKGDIPEGYSVSREKKERFSLILESASTNQTSMYLCASSFPTGVETQYFGPGTRLLVL.

This clonotype was recorded at least ten times. J is TRBJ1-1 and V is TRBV27, with D maybe TRBD1 (5 bases). V lost 0 bases and J 1 base, leaving 6 bases between the germline ends. Germline CDR1 reads MNHEY; CDR2 reads SMNVEV (reference sequence). The CDR3 runs 14 residues. DNA of the CDR3: TGTGCCAGCAGTTTATCAGGGGCGAACACTGAAGCTTTCTTT. Its protein product is CASSLSGANTEAFF.

This clonotype was counted ten times or more. The CDR3 coding sequence is TGCGCCAGCAGCCAAGAGGCAACTTCTTATAACTATGGCTACACCTTC. Residues: CASSQEATSYNYGYTF. The genes are TRBV4-3 and TRBJ1-2, with D hard to call. In germline, CDR1 is LGHNA, CDR2 YSLEER. CDR3 length equals 16 residues. V gave up 0 bases and J gave up 1 base, with 12 bases separating them.

This clonotype occurred many times. V usage is TRBV2 and J usage is TRBJ1-5, with a possible D match to TRBD1 (5 bases). Germline V gene sequence: CDR1 SNHLY, CDR2 FYNNEI. The CDR3 runs 16 residues. V was trimmed by 2 bases and J by 2 bases, leaving 13 bases between them. CDR3 amino acids: CASSEQGLGGNQPQHF. The DNA of the CDR3 is TGTGCCAGCAGTGAACAGGGCTTAGGGGGCAATCAGCCCCAGCATTTT.

At least ten counts were recorded for this clonotype. The V gene is TRBV9, the J gene TRBJ1-5; D unresolved. V was pared by 4 bases and J by 6 bases, with 11 bases between. CDR1 is SGDLS, CDR2 YYNGEE, per germline. This CDR3 is 13 amino acids long. The CDR3 nucleotides are TGTGCCAGCAGCCCTTCGGGAGGTCAGCCCCAGCATTTT. This translates into CASSPSGGQPQHF.

This clonotype was seen ten or more times. The chain joins TRBV6-2 or TRBV6-3 to TRBJ1-1; TRBD1 aligns across 9 bases. The CDR3 length is 18 residues. Germline V gene data show CDR1 as MNHEY and CDR2 as SVGEGT. V lost 6 bases, J lost 3 bases, and 17 bases stayed unmatched. CDR3 sequence: CASSIQGAALFSHTEAFF. The CDR3 DNA is TGTGCCAGCAGCATACAGGGGGCCGCCCTATTCTCCCACACTGAAGCTTTCTTT.

This clonotype was counted between two and nine times. A much bigger clone sits one base away, suggesting this may be a read error. J is TRBJ1-1 and V is TRBV6-1, with D possibly TRBD1 on 5 matching bases. Germline V lookup: CDR1 MNHNS, CDR2 SASEGT. Trimming cost V 7 bases and J 0 bases, with 15 bases left between them. CDR3 length equals 15 residues. CDR3 DNA sequence: TGTGCCAGCAACCCCGAGGGGATCCTGAACACTGAAGCTTTCTTT. Translated: CASNPEGILNTEAFF.

This clonotype was found many times. The V gene is TRBV7-9, the J gene TRBJ2-5; maybe TRBD2 (5 bases). Between the trimmed V and J ends, which lost 2 bases and 5 bases, there was a span of 15 bases. CDR1 is SEHNR, CDR2 FQNEAQ, per germline (reference sequence). This CDR3 spans 15 amino acids. CDR3 protein: CASSLLGSELETQYF. The CDR3 bases are TGTGCCAGCAGCTTACTGGGGAGTGAGTTGGAGACCCAGTACTTC.

This clonotype occurred many times. The CDR3 is CASSLGRGGNEQFF. In DNA form, the CDR3 reads TGTGCCAGCAGCTTAGGGCGGGGGGGGAATGAGCAGTTCTTC. The chain has TRBV11-2 and TRBJ2-1; 9 bases agree with TRBD2. The CDR3 length is 14 residues. Germline CDR1 SGHAT, CDR2 FQNNGV. V trimming: 1 base; J trimming: 7 bases; junction bases outside the gene matches: 2.

This clonotype was detected many times. The V call is TRBV6-5, the J call TRBJ2-5; TRBD1 matches at 10 bases. CDR3 length: 16 amino acids. Germline values: CDR1 MNHEY, CDR2 SVGAGI. Trimming removed 0 bases from V and 5 bases from J; junction bases left unmatched: 6. The CDR3 nucleotides are TGTGCCAGCAGTTACTCGAAGACAGGGGGCTGGGAGACCCAGTACTTC. Amino acids: CASSYSKTGGWETQYF.

Only a few counts were recorded for this clonotype. The rearrangement joins TRBV5-4 to TRBJ1-2; 8 bases agree with TRBD1. Germline lookup yields CDR1 SGHNT and CDR2 YYREEE (reference sequence). The CDR3 loop spans 15 amino acids. V lost 4 bases and J lost 0; bases outside the gene matches: 5. CDR3 nucleotide sequence: TGTGCCAGCAGCGCACCAGGGGGCGCTAACTATGGCTACACCTTC. Translated: CASSAPGGANYGYTF.

Comments on this clonotype: A clone one base away is much larger, so this may be a read error. This chain links TRBV4-1 with TRBJ1-3, with D possibly matching TRBD1 (5 bases). CDR3 length equals 11 residues. V dropped 7 bases and J dropped 14 bases, with 15 bases sitting between them. The germline V gene has CDR1 MGHRA and CDR2 YSYEKL. The CDR3 region is CASNRGGPLYF. The DNA for the CDR3 is TGCGCCAGCAACCGGGGGGGACCTTTATATTTT.

This clonotype has just a few counts. The genes are TRBV3-1 and TRBJ1-1; D is undetermined. The ends were cut back, 8 bases at V and 1 base at J, with 17 bases in the middle. This CDR3 has 15 residues. Germline lookup yields CDR1 LGHDT and CDR2 YNNKEL (reference sequence). DNA for the CDR3: TGTGCCAGCTCATCGGACCCCGGGAGGAACACTGAAGCTTTCTTT. Translating gives CASSSDPGRNTEAFF.

As concerns this clonotype: The CDR3 carries no conserved terminal phenylalanine or tryptophan, so it likely arises from a read error. The CDR3 bases are TGCGCCAGCAGCCAAGTTCTTCAGGGGAGAGGCAATCAGCCCCAGCATTCT. Protein sequence: CASSQVLQGRGNQPQHS. The chain is built from TRBV4-1 and TRBJ1-5; possible D gene TRBD1, 6 bases. This CDR3 comprises 17 residues. Trimming cost V 1 base and J 2 bases, with 15 bases left between them. Germline V gene lookup returns CDR1 MGHRA and CDR2 YSYEKL.